This T cell receptor beta chain was identified in a study of CD8+ T cells in alopecia areata. Treatment noted: oral pan-JAK inhibitor, 5-10 mg twice daily. The ends were cut back, 7 bases at V and 1 base at J, with 7 bases in the middle. The V gene's germline CDR1 is DFQATT and CDR2 SNEGSKA (reference sequence). The CDR3 consists of 11 residues. Extraction and reverse transcription of RNA yielded cDNA as the sequencing template. Method: immunoSEQ multiplex PCR; TCRdb's copy keeps in-frame clones and lacks some. The sample consists of more than 150,000 clones, about 60% of them appearing once. The clonotype comes from a human donor with alopecia areata. The starting material was CD4+ T cells sorted from blood, obtained at week 4, from a patient treated with tofacitinib. The chain employs TRBV20-1 and TRBJ1-1, with D tentatively TRBD1 (6 bases). The CDR3 is CSGTENTEAFF. The CDR3 nucleotides read TGCAGTGGGACAGAGAACACTGAAGCTTTCTTT.